This passage covers 14 T cell receptor beta chains from one sample sequenced in a study of massively parallel sequencing of T cell beta chains. TCRdb re-called the 5' RACE reads with MiXCR, one entry per CDR3 protein. The table lists fewer than 4,500 distinct CDR3 sequences, more than 35% of them singletons. The sequencing sample was made of commercial RNA from peripheral blood pooled from many donors. The source of these receptors is a pool of human donors in good health; the sample was commercial RNA pooled from many donors.

The J gene is TRBJ2-2, the V gene TRBV29-1, with TRBD2 matching over 13 bases. V shed 6 bases, J shed 8 bases, and the junction held 6 bases outside the gene matches. The V gene's germline CDR1 is SQVTM and CDR2 ANQGSEA. CDR3 length: 14 residues. This CDR3 is CSVDGLAGEGELFF. CDR3 sequence (DNA): TGCAGCGTGGATGGACTAGCGGGAGAGGGGGAGCTGTTTTTT.

This clonotype has a handful of counts. CDR3 amino acids: CASSFRDGGSYEQYF. CDR3 DNA: TGCGCCAGCAGCTTCCGGGACGGAGGTTCCTACGAGCAGTACTTC. The rearrangement joins TRBV5-1 to TRBJ2-7; perhaps D is TRBD1 or TRBD2 (5 bases each). CDR1 and CDR2 (germline): SGHRS, YFSETQ. CDR3 size: 15 residues. The ends were cut back, 2 bases at V and 1 base at J, with 13 bases in the middle.

The CDR3: CASSLKAGGGQPQHF. The CDR3 nucleotides read TGTGCCAGCAGCTTAAAGGCAGGAGGCGGTCAGCCCCAGCATTTT. V is TRBV7-3 and J is TRBJ1-5; no firm D call. The CDR3 length is 15 residues. Trimming left V 1 base short and J 6 bases short, with 13 bases between. The germline V gene encodes CDR1 SGHTA and CDR2 FQGTGA.

The sample holds a few counts of this clonotype. The genes are TRBV7-3 and TRBJ2-5, with 8 bases lining up with TRBD2. Germline assignment: CDR1 SGHTA and CDR2 FQGTGA. V was pared by 1 base and J by 1 base, with 2 bases of the junction left unmatched. The CDR3 has 15 residues. The DNA of the CDR3 is TGTGCCAGCAGCTTAAGACGGGAGGGCCAAGAGACCCAGTACTTC. Its translation: CASSLRREGQETQYF.

The chain carries TRBV2 and TRBJ2-2; D is ambiguous. CDR3 length: 12 amino acids. V lost 7 bases to trimming and J lost 7 bases, with 10 bases between them. Germline V lookup: CDR1 SNHLY, CDR2 FYNNEI. The CDR3 DNA is TGTGCCAGCATGCTTGAGAGCGGGGAGCTGTTTTTT. Residues: CASMLESGELFF.

This clonotype has a handful of counts. The chain recombines TRBV14 with TRBJ2-7, with 8 positions matching TRBD2. Losses at the gene ends were 4 bases for V and 5 bases for J; bases not matched to a gene: 10. The CDR3 is 15 amino acids. CDR1 and CDR2 (germline): SGHDN, FVKESK. The chain's CDR3 is CASSPVSGSRDEQYF. In DNA, the CDR3 is TGTGCCAGCAGCCCTGTAAGCGGGAGTAGGGACGAGCAGTACTTC. The entire variable domain, with the rest obtained from reference TRBV14 and TRBJ2-7, is as follows: EAGVTQFPSHSVIEKGQTVTLRCDPISGHDNLYWYRRVMGKEIKFLLHFVKESKQDESGMPNNRFLAERTGGTYSTLKVQPAELEDSGVYFCASSPVSGSRDEQYFGPGTRLTVT.

This clonotype occurred a few times. The chain links TRBV6-2 or TRBV6-3 to TRBJ2-7; 14 nucleotides match TRBD2. V lost 7 bases and J lost 6; bases outside the gene matches: 2. The CDR3 has 13 amino acids. CDR1 and CDR2 (germline): MNHEY, SVGEGT. CDR3 sequence (DNA): TGTGCCAGCACGGGGACTAGCGGGAGCGAGCAGTACTTC. Its translation is CASTGTSGSEQYF.

This clonotype was recorded a few times. The chain couples TRBV11-2 to TRBJ2-5; tentatively, D is TRBD1 (6 bases). The CDR3 consists of 13 residues. Germline loops: CDR1 SGHAT, CDR2 FQNNGV. Trimming removed 8 bases at V and 1 base at J, with 11 bases between. This chain's CDR3 is CASGLGAQETQYF. CDR3 DNA sequence: TGTGCCAGCGGTTTGGGGGCCCAAGAGACCCAGTACTTC.

This chain joins TRBV6-9 and TRBJ2-1, with no clear D. Germline V gene lookup returns CDR1 MNHGY and CDR2 SVAAGI. V gave up 2 bases and J gave up 3 bases, with 8 bases separating them. CDR3 length: 14 residues. The CDR3 DNA follows: TGTGCCAGCAGTTATACCAGGCGCTACAATGAGCAGTTCTTC. This encodes CASSYTRRYNEQFF.

This CDR3 is CASSLLAGSTDTQYF. The CDR3 coding sequence is TGCGCCAGCAGCTTATTAGCGGGAAGCACAGATACGCAGTATTTT. This sequence joins TRBV5-1 and TRBJ2-3; TRBD2 aligns across 8 bases. Germline-derived CDR1 and CDR2 are SGHRS and YFSETQ. Trimming removed 2 bases from V and 0 bases from J; junction bases left unmatched: 2. The CDR3 sequence is 15 residues long.

The table lists this clonotype with a few counts. The rearrangement uses TRBV13 and TRBJ2-5; 9 nucleotides line up with TRBD2. J gave up 1 base and V 5 bases, and 2 bases lay outside the gene matches. The CDR3 consists of 14 residues. Per germline, CDR1 PRHDT and CDR2 FYEKMQ (reference sequence). The CDR3 loop is CASSETSGQETQYF. The CDR3 DNA sequence: TGTGCCAGCAGCGAGACTAGCGGCCAAGAGACCCAGTACTTC. Variable domain in full (rest from reference TRBV13 and TRBJ2-5): AAGVIQSPRHLIKEKRETATLKCYPIPRHDTVYWYQQGPGQDPQFLISFYEKMQSDKGSIPDRFSAQQFSDYHSELNMSSLELGDSALYFCASSETSGQETQYFGPGTRLLVL.

This clonotype was counted a few times. The chain recombines TRBV15 with TRBJ2-5; D gene uncertain. Germline CDR1 and CDR2: LNHNV and YYDKDF (reference sequence). The CDR3 runs to 14 residues. V was cut by 1 base and J by 0 bases, with 6 bases left in between. CDR3 amino acids: CATSRGAHQETQYF. The CDR3 bases are TGTGCCACCAGCAGAGGAGCGCACCAAGAGACCCAGTACTTC.

This clonotype was seen just once. The chain employs TRBV14 and TRBJ2-3; 10 nucleotides line up with TRBD1. CDR3 length equals 15 residues. CDR1 SGHDN and CDR2 FVKESK come from the germline V gene. Trimming removed 3 bases from V and 4 bases from J; junction bases left unmatched: 4. CDR3 nucleotides: TGTGCCAGCAGCCATGGACAGGGGGAGTCAGATACGCAGTATTTT. Its protein product is CASSHGQGESDTQYF.

The J gene is TRBJ1-2, the V gene TRBV20-1, with D uncertain. The germline V gene has CDR1 DFQATT and CDR2 SNEGSKA (reference sequence). The CDR3 has 12 residues. The V end lost 6 bases, the J end lost 6 bases, and 14 bases lay between the germline ends. The chain's CDR3 is CSAPRYRDGYTF. The CDR3 DNA reads TGCAGTGCCCCTCGCTACCGGGATGGCTACACCTTC.